Listed below are T cell receptor beta chains from one sample, sequenced in a study of blood T cells in healthy people across ages. TCRdb recomputed calls from the 5' RACE reads with MiXCR, one row per CDR3 protein. The sample has around 650,000 distinct CDR3 sequences, 32% seen once. Sample: blood. Receptors were obtained from a woman of 80 years or more in good health. Each CDR3 is given with its conserved first and last residue. D genes are given only for firm matches. Clone size is shown for a subset of rows, as once, few, many or a class of expanded clone.

>TRBD1|once|TRBJ1-5|TRBV7-9
CASSSNPGGDQPQHF
TGTGCCAGCAGCTCCAACCCAGGGGGCGACCAGCCCCAGCATTTT
>.|many|TRBJ2-7|TRBV12-3/TRBV12-4
CASRASAAGYEQYF
TGTGCCAGCAGGGCTAGCGCGGCGGGCTACGAGCAGTACTTC
>.|many|TRBJ1-1|TRBV7-2
CASSYGQTNTEAFF
TGTGCCAGCAGCTATGGACAGACAAACACTGAAGCTTTCTTT
>.|.|TRBJ2-3|TRBV5-1
CASSFRGSGTSTDMQYF
TGCGCCAGCAGCTTCAGGGGCAGCGGGACCAGCACAGATATGCAGTATTTT
>TRBD1|.|TRBJ2-5|TRBV20-1
CSAHPGQGRETQYF
TGCAGTGCACATCCGGGACAGGGGAGAGAGACCCAGTACTTC
>.|.|TRBJ2-3|TRBV20-1
CSATNFRTASTDTQYF
TGCAGTGCAACGAACTTCAGGACAGCTAGCACAGATACGCAGTATTTT
>TRBD1|many|TRBJ1-3|TRBV10-3
CAISYRGLGDTIYF
TGTGCCATCAGTTACAGGGGGCTTGGGGACACCATATATTTT
>.|many|TRBJ1-2|TRBV5-6
CASSPDRQIYGYTF
TGTGCCAGCAGCCCTGACAGACAAATCTATGGCTACACCTTC
>.|many|TRBJ1-2|TRBV20-1
CSATAGNYGYTF
TGCAGTGCTACAGCAGGGAACTATGGCTACACCTTC
>.|.|TRBJ2-3|TRBV20-1
CSASGPGGVGTDTDTQYF
TGCAGTGCTTCAGGCCCTGGCGGGGTAGGGACGGACACAGATACGCAGTATTTT
>.|once|TRBJ1-2|TRBV12-3/TRBV12-4
CASTPSRGSHGYTF
TGTGCCAGCACTCCCTCCAGAGGTTCCCATGGCTACACCTTC
>TRBD2|.|TRBJ2-1|TRBV20-1
CSARLVKREEFF
TGCAGTGCTAGACTAGTTAAGCGGGAGGAGTTCTTC
>.|.|TRBJ2-3|TRBV10-3
CATEEGAADTQYF
TGTGCCACCGAGGAGGGCGCGGCAGATACGCAGTATTTT
>.|few|TRBJ1-1|TRBV4-3
CASRVGLNTEAFF
TGCGCCAGCAGGGTCGGACTGAACACTGAAGCTTTCTTT
>.|.|TRBJ2-5|TRBV2
CASSEAGPRAGETQYF
TGTGCCAGCAGTGAAGCAGGGCCCCGTGCAGGAGAGACCCAGTACTTC
>TRBD1|.|TRBJ1-1|TRBV7-8
CASSLRDSIMNTEAFF
TGTGCCAGCAGCCTCCGGGACAGTATCATGAACACTGAAGCTTTCTTT
>.|.|TRBJ2-5|TRBV7-2
CASSQFGGETQYF
TGTGCCAGCAGCCAATTTGGAGGGGAGACCCAGTACTTC
>.|many|TRBJ1-2|TRBV20-1
CSAKRRDVFYGYTF
TGCAGTGCTAAACGGAGGGACGTATTCTATGGCTACACCTTC
>.|.|TRBJ2-3|TRBV28
CASNRGQSSSTDTQYF
TGTGCCAGCAACAGAGGACAGTCATCTAGCACAGATACGCAGTATTTT
>TRBD2|many|TRBJ2-1|TRBV30
CAWSLYLAGYNEQFF
TGTGCCTGGAGCCTGTACCTAGCGGGCTACAATGAGCAGTTCTTC
>TRBD1|many|TRBJ2-3|TRBV28
CASAYGTASTDTQYF
TGTGCCAGCGCCTATGGGACAGCTAGCACAGATACGCAGTATTTT
>.|.|TRBJ2-1|TRBV19
CASSMAPVHEQFF
TGTGCCAGTAGTATGGCCCCCGTACATGAGCAGTTCTTC
>TRBD1|few|TRBJ1-2|TRBV18
CASSPRGQLAYGYTF
TGTGCCAGCTCACCCAGGGGGCAGCTGGCCTATGGCTACACCTTC
>.|many|TRBJ1-4|TRBV3-1
CASSQEGSYNEKLFF
TGTGCCAGCAGCCAAGAAGGCAGTTATAATGAAAAACTGTTTTTT
>.|.|TRBJ2-7|TRBV7-9
CASSDYRSGTYEQYF
TGTGCCAGCAGCGACTACCGGTCAGGGACCTACGAGCAGTACTTC
>.|.|TRBJ2-2|TRBV6-5
CASSIRGSANTGELFF
TGTGCCAGCAGTATCCGGGGGAGTGCGAACACCGGGGAGCTGTTTTTT
>.|many|TRBJ2-3|TRBV5-8
CASSWGLTTDTQYF
TGTGCCAGCAGCTGGGGACTCACTACAGATACGCAGTATTTT
>.|.|TRBJ2-3|TRBV4-2
CASSPSEREADTQYF
TGTGCCAGCAGCCCCTCTGAGAGAGAGGCAGATACGCAGTATTTT
>.|many|TRBJ2-1|TRBV5-1
CASTEILGGKYNEQFF
TGCGCCAGCACCGAAATTCTAGGGGGTAAATACAATGAGCAGTTCTTC
>TRBD1|many|TRBJ2-3|TRBV5-1
CASSLTGASTDTQYF
TGCGCCAGCAGCTTGACAGGGGCTAGCACAGATACGCAGTATTTT
>TRBD1|many|TRBJ2-7|TRBV12-3/TRBV12-4
CASSITPGQVRIYEQYF
TGTGCCAGCAGTATAACTCCGGGACAGGTTCGGATCTACGAGCAGTACTTC
>.|few|TRBJ1-4|TRBV7-2
CASSPIIGLTNEKLFF
TGTGCCAGCAGCCCCATCATCGGGCTCACTAATGAAAAACTGTTTTTT
>.|.|TRBJ2-3|TRBV6-5
CASCQANEDTQYF
TGTGCCAGCTGCCAGGCTAATGAGGATACGCAGTATTTT
>TRBD2|.|TRBJ2-5|TRBV20-1
CSALVGGQETQYF
TGCAGTGCGTTAGTGGGGGGGCAAGAGACCCAGTACTTC
>.|.|TRBJ2-7|TRBV29-1
CSVGTSGEQYF
TGCAGCGTCGGGACGTCAGGCGAGCAGTACTTC
>TRBD1|many|TRBJ2-2|TRBV12-3/TRBV12-4
CASSPGQGFTGELFF
TGTGCCAGCAGTCCGGGACAGGGGTTCACCGGGGAGCTGTTTTTT
>TRBD2|medium-sized|TRBJ2-7|TRBV7-6
CASNSKSGTFGEQYF
TGTGCCAGCAACTCTAAAAGCGGGACCTTCGGCGAGCAGTACTTC
>.|.|TRBJ1-1|TRBV10-3
CAISEIGGTEAFF
TGTGCCATCAGTGAGATTGGGGGGACTGAAGCTTTCTTT
>TRBD2|.|TRBJ2-1|TRBV7-2
CASSLVGGGVVNEQFF
TGTGCCAGCAGCTTAGTTGGCGGGGGGGTCGTCAATGAGCAGTTCTTC
>.|.|TRBJ2-5|TRBV9
CASRAGDGDEQYF
TGTGCCAGCAGGGCAGGGGATGGGGATGAGCAGTACTTC